The sequence of this T cell receptor beta chain was determined in a study of cytomegalovirus exposure and HLA in healthy donors. Likely unrecorded immune exposures existed in these nominally healthy donors. This clone was seen a handful of times. The V segment lost 6 bases and the J segment 2 bases; nucleotides outside the gene matches: 7. The CDR3 has 15 residues. In germline, CDR1 is MNHEY, CDR2 SMNVEV (reference sequence). The PCR used 60 Vbeta and 13 Jbeta primers. The table came from immunoSEQ multiplex PCR; TCRdb's copy has only in-frame clones and leaves some out. The sample lists 120,000 to 150,000 clones, roughly 80% seen once, with around 1.5% in the top ten.

The clonotype was recovered from a female donor in good health and CMV-seronegative. The chain carries TRBV27 and TRBJ2-7, with 10 nucleotides matching TRBD2. Sequencing was carried out using PBMCs. The CDR3 spells CASRILAGETYEQYF. Written as DNA, the CDR3 is TGTGCCAGCAGGATTCTAGCGGGAGAAACCTACGAGCAGTACTTC.